This entry is about one T cell receptor beta chain. Per germline, CDR1 LGHNA and CDR2 YNFKEQ. The CDR3 sequence is 15 residues long. The V gene end was trimmed by 3 bases and the J gene end by 8 bases; junction bases not matched to a gene: 11. Seattle-derived patients entered the study during active infection and were followed longitudinally. This sample was included in a study of blood T cell repertoires in COVID-19. The wider study: Donors in the United States, Italy and Spain gave samples during acute or convalescent COVID-19. PBMCs, B-cell-depleted T cells, or T cells were the source of the cDNA or gDNA that made up the material.

Original methodology: Amplification from reference gene primers served as the basis for estimated nucleated cell counts. TCRdb's table, derived via immunoSEQ multiplex PCR, lists solely in-frame clones and lacks some. D and trimming were read from the DNA, whereas the V and J calls and clone size are those reported in that table. The table includes fewer than 700,000 clones, about 88% detected once. The receptor comes from a woman in her forties or fifties with COVID-19, enrolled during active disease. The specimen was peripheral blood. The rearrangement links TRBV4-2 to TRBJ1-2, with 8 bases lining up with TRBD1. CDR3 protein: CASSQTDREESGYTF. CDR3 bases: TGTGCCAGCAGCCAGACGGACAGGGAAGAATCGGGCTACACCTTC.